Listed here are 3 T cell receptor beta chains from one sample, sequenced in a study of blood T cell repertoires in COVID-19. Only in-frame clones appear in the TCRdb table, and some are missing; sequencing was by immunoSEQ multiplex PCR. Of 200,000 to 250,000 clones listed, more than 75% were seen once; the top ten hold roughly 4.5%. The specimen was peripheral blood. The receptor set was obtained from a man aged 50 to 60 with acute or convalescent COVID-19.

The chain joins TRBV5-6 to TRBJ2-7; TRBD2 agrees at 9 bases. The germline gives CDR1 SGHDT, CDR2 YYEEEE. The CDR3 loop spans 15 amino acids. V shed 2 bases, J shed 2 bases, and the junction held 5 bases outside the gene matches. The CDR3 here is CASSFSSGGPYEQYF. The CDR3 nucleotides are TGTGCCAGCAGCTTTTCCAGCGGGGGGCCCTACGAGCAGTACTTC.

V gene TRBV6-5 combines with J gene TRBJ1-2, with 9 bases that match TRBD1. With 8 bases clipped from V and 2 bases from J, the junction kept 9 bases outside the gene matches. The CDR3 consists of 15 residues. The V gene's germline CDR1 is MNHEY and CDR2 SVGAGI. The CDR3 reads CASGRIGTGNYGYTF. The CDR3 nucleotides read TGTGCCAGCGGCAGGATAGGGACAGGGAACTATGGCTACACCTTC.

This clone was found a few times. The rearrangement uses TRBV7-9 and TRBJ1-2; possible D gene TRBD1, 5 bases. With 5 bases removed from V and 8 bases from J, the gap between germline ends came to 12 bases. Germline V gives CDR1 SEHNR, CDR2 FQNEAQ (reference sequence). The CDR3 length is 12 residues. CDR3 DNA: TGTGCCAGCAGCCCGGAGGGGTACGGCTACACCTTC. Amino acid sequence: CASSPEGYGYTF.